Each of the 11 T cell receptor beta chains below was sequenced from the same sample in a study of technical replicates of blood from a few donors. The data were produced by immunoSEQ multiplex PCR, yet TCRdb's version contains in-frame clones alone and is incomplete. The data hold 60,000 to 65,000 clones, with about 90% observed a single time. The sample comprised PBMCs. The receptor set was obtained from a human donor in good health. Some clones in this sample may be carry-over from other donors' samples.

CDR3: CASSLRTDEKLFF. Here the CDR3 DNA reads TGTGCCAGCAGCCTGCGGACAGATGAAAAACTGTTTTTT. This rearrangement joins TRBV5-5 to TRBJ1-4; D perhaps matches TRBD1 (6 bases). V was shortened by 4 bases and J by 6 bases, with 10 bases between the two germline ends. Germline V gives CDR1 SGHKS, CDR2 YYEKEE (reference sequence). This CDR3 is 13 amino acids long.

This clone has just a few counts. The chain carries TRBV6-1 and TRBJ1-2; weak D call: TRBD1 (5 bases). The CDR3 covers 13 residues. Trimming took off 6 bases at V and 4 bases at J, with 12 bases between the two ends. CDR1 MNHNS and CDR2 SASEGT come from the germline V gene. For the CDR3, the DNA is TGTGCCAGCAGCCCCGGGGACTTCTATGGCTACACCTTC. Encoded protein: CASSPGDFYGYTF.

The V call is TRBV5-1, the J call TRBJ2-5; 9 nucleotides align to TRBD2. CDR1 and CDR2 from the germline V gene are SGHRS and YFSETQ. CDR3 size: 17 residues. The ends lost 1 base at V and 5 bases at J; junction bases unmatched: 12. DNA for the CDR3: TGCGCCAGCAGCTTGCCTTCTAGCGGGACGAAAGGGGAGACCCAGTACTTC. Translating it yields CASSLPSSGTKGETQYF. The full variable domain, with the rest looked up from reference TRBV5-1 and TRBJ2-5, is KAGVTQTPRYLIKTRGQQVTLSCSPISGHRSVSWYQQTPGQGLQFLFEYFSETQRNKGNFPGRFSGRQFSNSRSEMNVSTLELGDSALYLCASSLPSSGTKGETQYFGPGTRLLVL.

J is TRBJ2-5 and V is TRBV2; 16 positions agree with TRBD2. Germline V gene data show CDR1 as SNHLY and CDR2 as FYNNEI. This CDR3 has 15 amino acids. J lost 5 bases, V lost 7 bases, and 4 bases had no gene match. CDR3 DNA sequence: TGTGCCAGCAAGGGACTAGCGGGGGGGCAGGAGACCCAGTACTTC. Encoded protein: CASKGLAGGQETQYF.

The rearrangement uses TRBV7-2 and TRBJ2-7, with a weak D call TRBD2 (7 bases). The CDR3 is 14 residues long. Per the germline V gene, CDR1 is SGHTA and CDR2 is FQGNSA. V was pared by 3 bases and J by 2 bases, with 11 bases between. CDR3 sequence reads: CASSLDGGPYEQYF. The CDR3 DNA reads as TGTGCCAGCAGCTTGGACGGGGGGCCCTACGAGCAGTACTTC.

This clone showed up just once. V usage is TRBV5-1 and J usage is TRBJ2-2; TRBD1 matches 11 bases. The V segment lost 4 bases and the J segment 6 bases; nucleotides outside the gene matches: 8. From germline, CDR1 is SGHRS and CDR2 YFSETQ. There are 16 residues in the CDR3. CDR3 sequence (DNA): TGCGCCAGCAGCACAGGGACAGGGGGGCGTTCCGGGGAGCTGTTTTTT. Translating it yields CASSTGTGGRSGELFF.

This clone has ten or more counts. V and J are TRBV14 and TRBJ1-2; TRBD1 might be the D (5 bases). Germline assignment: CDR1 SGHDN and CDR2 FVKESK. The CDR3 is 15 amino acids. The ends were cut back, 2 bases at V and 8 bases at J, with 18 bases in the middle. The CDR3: CASSQRGTSIQGYTF. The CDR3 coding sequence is TGTGCCAGCAGCCAAAGGGGTACGAGCATCCAAGGCTACACCTTC.

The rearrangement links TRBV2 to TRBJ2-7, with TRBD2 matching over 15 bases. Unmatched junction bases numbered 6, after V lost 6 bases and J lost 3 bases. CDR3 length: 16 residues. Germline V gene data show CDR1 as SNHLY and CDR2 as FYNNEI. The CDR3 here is CASRGLAGGGNYEQYF. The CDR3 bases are TGTGCCAGCAGAGGACTAGCGGGAGGGGGAAACTACGAGCAGTACTTC.

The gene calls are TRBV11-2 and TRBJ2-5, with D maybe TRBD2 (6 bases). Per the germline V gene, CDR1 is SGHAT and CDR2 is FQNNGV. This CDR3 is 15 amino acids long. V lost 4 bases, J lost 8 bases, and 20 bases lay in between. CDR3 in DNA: TGTGCCAGCAGCTCCCAGTCGGGGGACCCAGGAACCCAGTACTTC. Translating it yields CASSSQSGDPGTQYF.

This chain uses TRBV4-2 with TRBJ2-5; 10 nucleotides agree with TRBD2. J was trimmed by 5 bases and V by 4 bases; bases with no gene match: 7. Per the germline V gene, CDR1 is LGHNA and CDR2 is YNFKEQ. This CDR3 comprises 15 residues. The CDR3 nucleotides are TGTGCCAGCAGCCGTCCAGCGGGAGGGAAGGAGACCCAGTACTTC. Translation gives CASSRPAGGKETQYF.

The CDR3 sequence is CASSQEAGGGDPLHF. CDR3 sequence (DNA): TGCGCCAGCTCTCAAGAAGCAGGCGGCGGGGACCCCCTCCACTTT. The chain carries TRBV23-1 and TRBJ1-6, with D tentatively TRBD1 (5 bases). Being an ORF, TRBV23-1 has a function that is uncertain. This CDR3 is 15 amino acids long. The germline V and J ends were trimmed by 8 bases and 13 bases, with 24 bases remaining between them.